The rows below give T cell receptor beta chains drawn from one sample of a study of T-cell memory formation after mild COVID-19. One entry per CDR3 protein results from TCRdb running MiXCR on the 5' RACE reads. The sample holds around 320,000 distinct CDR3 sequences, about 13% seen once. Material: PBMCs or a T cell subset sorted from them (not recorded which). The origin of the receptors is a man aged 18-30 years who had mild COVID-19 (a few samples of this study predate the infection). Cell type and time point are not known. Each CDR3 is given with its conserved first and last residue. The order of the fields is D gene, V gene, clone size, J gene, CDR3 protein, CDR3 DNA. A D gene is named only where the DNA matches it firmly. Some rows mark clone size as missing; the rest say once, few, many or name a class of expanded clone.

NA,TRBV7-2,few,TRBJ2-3,CASSLGLFSPDTQYF,TGTGCCAGCAGCTTGGGTCTCTTTAGCCCAGATACGCAGTATTTT
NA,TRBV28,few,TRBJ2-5,CASSLPRFRTQYF,TGTGCCAGCAGTCTACCTAGATTTAGGACCCAGTACTTC
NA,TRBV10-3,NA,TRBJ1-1,CAISGNTEAFF,TGTGCCATTTCGGGGAACACTGAAGCTTTCTTT
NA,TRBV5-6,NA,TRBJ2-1,CASSLAREKWFF,TGTGCCAGCAGCTTGGCGCGCGAGAAGTGGTTCTTC
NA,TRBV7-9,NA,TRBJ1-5,CASSSTGHNQPQHF,TGTGCCAGCAGCTCTACAGGACATAATCAGCCCCAGCATTTT
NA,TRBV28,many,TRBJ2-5,CASSLRSRGVETQYF,TGTGCCAGCAGTTTAAGGTCCAGGGGGGTGGAGACCCAGTACTTC
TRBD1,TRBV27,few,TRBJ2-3,CASSLGTRGLATQYF,TGTGCCAGCAGTTTAGGGACCAGGGGGCTAGCTACGCAGTATTTT
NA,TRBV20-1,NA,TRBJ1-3,CSARDRTASGNTIYF,TGCAGTGCTAGAGATCGCACAGCCTCTGGAAACACCATATATTTT
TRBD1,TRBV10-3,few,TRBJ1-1,CAMQDRGNSEAFF,TGTGCCATGCAGGACAGGGGGAATTCTGAAGCTTTCTTT
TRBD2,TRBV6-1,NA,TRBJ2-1,CASSGGAYVREQFF,TGTGCCAGCAGCGGGGGGGCTTACGTACGTGAGCAGTTCTTC
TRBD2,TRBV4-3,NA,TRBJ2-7,CASSRGLGYDEQYF,TGCGCCAGCAGCCGGGGACTAGGGTACGACGAGCAGTACTTC
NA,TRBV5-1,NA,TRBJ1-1,CASSLSLGYTEAFF,TGCGCCAGCAGCTTGTCATTGGGGTACACTGAAGCTTTCTTT
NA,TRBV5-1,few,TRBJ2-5,CASSPPTLETQYF,TGCGCCAGCAGCCCCCCTACCCTGGAGACCCAGTACTTC
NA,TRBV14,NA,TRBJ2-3,CASSLARSDTQYF,TGTGCCAGCAGCCTCGCGAGGTCAGATACGCAGTATTTT
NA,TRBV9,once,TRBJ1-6,CASSAGLPTNSPLHF,TGTGCCAGCAGCGCGGGACTCCCGACCAATTCACCCCTCCACTTT
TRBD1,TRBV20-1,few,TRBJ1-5,CSARDRGNQPQHF,TGCAGTGCGAGAGACAGGGGCAATCAGCCCCAGCATTTT
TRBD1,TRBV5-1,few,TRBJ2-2,CASSLWDSYTGELFF,TGCGCCAGCAGCTTGTGGGACAGTTACACCGGGGAGCTGTTTTTT
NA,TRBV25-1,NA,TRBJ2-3,CASSEWGRGSTDTQYF,TGTGCCAGCAGTGAATGGGGCCGGGGGAGCACAGATACGCAGTATTTT
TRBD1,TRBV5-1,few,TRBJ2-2,CASSDFGTGGTGELFF,TGCGCCAGCAGCGATTTTGGGACAGGGGGCACCGGGGAGCTGTTTTTT
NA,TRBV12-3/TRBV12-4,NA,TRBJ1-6,CASSREGSYNSPLHF,TGTGCCAGCAGTAGGGAGGGCTCCTATAATTCACCCCTCCACTTT
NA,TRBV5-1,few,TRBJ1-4,CASSLTGKPNEKLFF,TGCGCCAGCAGCTTGACCGGGAAGCCAAATGAAAAACTGTTTTTT
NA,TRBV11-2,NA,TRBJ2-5,CASKGRSPETQYF,TGTGCCAGCAAGGGACGGAGCCCAGAGACCCAGTACTTC
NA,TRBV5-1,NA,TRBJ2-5,CASSSSRGEVETQYF,TGCGCCAGCAGCTCGTCGCGGGGCGAGGTGGAGACCCAGTACTTC
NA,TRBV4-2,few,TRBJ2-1,CASSQDPQRSHNEQFF,TGTGCCAGCAGCCAAGATCCCCAGCGGAGCCACAATGAGCAGTTCTTC
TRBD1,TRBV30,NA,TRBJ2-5,CAWSGQGETQYF,TGTGCCTGGAGTGGACAGGGAGAGACCCAGTACTTC
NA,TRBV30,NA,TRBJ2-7,CAWSWSRIASYEQYF,TGTGCCTGGAGTTGGTCTAGGATCGCCTCCTACGAGCAGTACTTC
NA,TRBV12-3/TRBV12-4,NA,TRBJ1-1,CASSHKGNTEAFF,TGTGCCAGCAGCCACAAGGGGAACACTGAAGCTTTCTTT
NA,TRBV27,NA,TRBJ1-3,CASSTSGTWSGNTIYF,TGTGCCAGCAGTACCTCGGGGACTTGGTCTGGAAACACCATATATTTT
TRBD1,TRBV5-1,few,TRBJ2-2,CASYRTSGTGSTGELFF,TGCGCCAGCTATCGAACATCCGGGACAGGGAGCACCGGGGAGCTGTTTTTT
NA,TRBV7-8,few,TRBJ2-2,CASSSQGRNTGELFF,TGTGCCAGCAGCTCCCAGGGACGGAACACCGGGGAGCTGTTTTTT
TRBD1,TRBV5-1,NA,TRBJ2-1,CASSPGQRRFF,TGCGCCAGCAGCCCGGGACAGCGTCGGTTCTTC
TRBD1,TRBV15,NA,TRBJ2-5,CATSRDSGDRDETQYF,TGTGCCACCAGCAGAGATTCCGGGGACAGGGACGAGACCCAGTACTTC
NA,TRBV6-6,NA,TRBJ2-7,CASSYSYRTPYEQYF,TGTGCCAGCAGTTACTCGTACAGGACCCCCTACGAGCAGTACTTC
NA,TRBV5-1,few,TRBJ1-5,CASRSNWDSNQPQHF,TGCGCCAGCAGGTCTAACTGGGATAGCAATCAGCCCCAGCATTTT
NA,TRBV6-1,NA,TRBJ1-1,CASSEVPGGTEAFF,TGTGCCAGCAGTGAAGTCCCAGGAGGGACTGAAGCTTTCTTT
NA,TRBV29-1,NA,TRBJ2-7,CSVGPRAADYEQYF,TGCAGCGTTGGCCCCAGGGCGGCCGACTACGAGCAGTACTTC
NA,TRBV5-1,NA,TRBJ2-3,CATARAAGGAWDTQYF,TGCGCCACCGCCCGGGCAGCGGGTGGGGCTTGGGATACGCAGTATTTT
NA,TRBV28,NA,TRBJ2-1,CASSLPPSINEQFF,TGTGCCAGCAGTCTCCCCCCTTCGATAAATGAGCAGTTCTTC
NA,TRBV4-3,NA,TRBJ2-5,CASSLRKAQGIETQYF,TGCGCCAGCAGCCTCAGGAAGGCCCAGGGGATCGAGACCCAGTACTTC
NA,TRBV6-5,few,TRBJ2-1,CASSLTPIDYNEQFF,TGTGCCAGCAGTTTAACACCCATAGACTACAATGAGCAGTTCTTC
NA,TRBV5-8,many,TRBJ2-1,CASSFFRGNSYNEQFF,TGTGCCAGCAGCTTTTTCCGGGGGAATTCCTACAATGAGCAGTTCTTC
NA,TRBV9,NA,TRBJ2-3,CASSVEQGEDTQYF,TGTGCCAGCAGCGTAGAACAGGGAGAAGATACGCAGTATTTT
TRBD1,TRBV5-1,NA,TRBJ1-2,CASSYAGTGKGHGYTF,TGCGCCAGCAGCTACGCCGGGACAGGGAAGGGGCATGGCTACACCTTC
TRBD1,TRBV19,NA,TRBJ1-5,CASGDRGAHQPQHF,TGTGCCAGTGGGGACAGGGGGGCTCATCAGCCCCAGCATTTT
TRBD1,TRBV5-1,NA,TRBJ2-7,CASRSPGTVNDEQYF,TGCGCCAGCAGAAGTCCCGGGACAGTAAACGACGAGCAGTACTTC
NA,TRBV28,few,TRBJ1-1,CASSLAPSPGAFF,TGTGCCAGCAGTTTGGCCCCCTCCCCTGGAGCTTTCTTT
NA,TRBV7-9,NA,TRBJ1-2,CASSLRENYGYTF,TGTGCCAGCAGCTTACGAGAGAACTATGGCTACACCTTC
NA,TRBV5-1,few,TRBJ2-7,CASSLTPSYEQYF,TGCGCCAGCAGCTTAACCCCAAGCTACGAGCAGTACTTC
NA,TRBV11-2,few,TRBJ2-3,CASSGTNTDTQYF,TGTGCCAGCAGCGGGACCAACACAGATACGCAGTATTTT
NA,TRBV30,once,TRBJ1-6,CAWSVLRGLSSPLHF,TGTGCCTGGAGTGTACTGCGGGGTTTGAGTTCACCCCTCCACTTT